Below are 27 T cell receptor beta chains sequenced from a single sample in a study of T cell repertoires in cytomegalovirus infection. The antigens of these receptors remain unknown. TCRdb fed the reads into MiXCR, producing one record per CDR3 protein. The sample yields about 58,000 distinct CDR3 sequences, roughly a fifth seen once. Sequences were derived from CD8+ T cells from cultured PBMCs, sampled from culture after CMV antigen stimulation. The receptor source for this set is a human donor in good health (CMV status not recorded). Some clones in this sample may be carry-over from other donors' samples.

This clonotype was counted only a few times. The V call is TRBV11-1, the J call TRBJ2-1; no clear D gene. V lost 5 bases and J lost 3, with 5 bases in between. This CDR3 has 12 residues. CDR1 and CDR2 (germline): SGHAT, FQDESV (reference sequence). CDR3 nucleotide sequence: TGTGCCAGCAGCATGGACTACAATGAGCAGTTCTTC. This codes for CASSMDYNEQFF.

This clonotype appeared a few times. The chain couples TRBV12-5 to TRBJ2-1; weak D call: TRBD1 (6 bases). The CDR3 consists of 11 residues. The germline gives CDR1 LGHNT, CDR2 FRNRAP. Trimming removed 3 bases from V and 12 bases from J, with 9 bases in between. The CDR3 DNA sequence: TGTGCTAGTGGTTTTTCAGGGGTGCAGTTCTTC. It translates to CASGFSGVQFF.

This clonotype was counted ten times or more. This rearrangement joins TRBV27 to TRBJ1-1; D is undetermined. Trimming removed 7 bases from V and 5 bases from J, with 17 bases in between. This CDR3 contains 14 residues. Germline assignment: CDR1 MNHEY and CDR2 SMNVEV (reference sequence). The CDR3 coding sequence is TGTGCCAGCATTTCAGTCCCCAGGAGTACTGAAGCTTTCTTT. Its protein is CASISVPRSTEAFF.

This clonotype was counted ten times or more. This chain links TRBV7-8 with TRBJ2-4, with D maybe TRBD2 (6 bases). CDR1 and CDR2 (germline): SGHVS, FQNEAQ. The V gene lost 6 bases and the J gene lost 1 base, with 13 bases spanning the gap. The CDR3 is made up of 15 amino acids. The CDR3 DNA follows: TGTGCCAGCAGGGGGGAGGACGCGGCCAAAAACATTCAGTACTTC. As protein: CASRGEDAAKNIQYF.

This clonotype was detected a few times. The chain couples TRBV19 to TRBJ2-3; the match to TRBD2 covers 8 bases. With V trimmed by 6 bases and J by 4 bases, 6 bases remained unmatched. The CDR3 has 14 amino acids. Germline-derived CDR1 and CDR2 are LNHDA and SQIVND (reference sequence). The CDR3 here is CASRRLAGSDTQYF. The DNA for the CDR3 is TGTGCCAGTAGACGTTTAGCGGGATCAGATACGCAGTATTTT.

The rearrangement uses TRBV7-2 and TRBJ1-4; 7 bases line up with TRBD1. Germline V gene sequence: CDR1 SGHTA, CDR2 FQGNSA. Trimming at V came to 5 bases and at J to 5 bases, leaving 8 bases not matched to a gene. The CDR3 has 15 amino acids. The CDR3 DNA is TGTGCCAGCAGCCTCCGGACAGGTCTCAATGAAAAACTGTTTTTT. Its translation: CASSLRTGLNEKLFF. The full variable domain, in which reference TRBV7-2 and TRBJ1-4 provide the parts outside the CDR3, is GAGVSQSPSNKVTEKGKDVELRCDPISGHTALYWYRQSLGQGLEFLIYFQGNSAPDKSGLPSDRFSAERTGGSVSTLTIQRTQQEDSAVYLCASSLRTGLNEKLFFGSGTQLSVL.

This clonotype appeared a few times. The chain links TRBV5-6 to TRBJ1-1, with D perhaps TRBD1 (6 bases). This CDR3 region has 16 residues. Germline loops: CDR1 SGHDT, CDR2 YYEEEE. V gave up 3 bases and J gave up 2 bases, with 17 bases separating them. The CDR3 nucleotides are TGTGCCAGCAGCTACAGGCCGGGACATACAAACACTGAAGCTTTCTTT. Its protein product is CASSYRPGHTNTEAFF. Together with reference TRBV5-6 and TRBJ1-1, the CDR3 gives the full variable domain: DAGVTQSPTHLIKTRGQQVTLRCSPKSGHDTVSWYQQALGQGPQFIFQYYEEEERQRGNFPDRFSGHQFPNYSSELNVNALLLGDSALYLCASSYRPGHTNTEAFFGQGTRLTVV.

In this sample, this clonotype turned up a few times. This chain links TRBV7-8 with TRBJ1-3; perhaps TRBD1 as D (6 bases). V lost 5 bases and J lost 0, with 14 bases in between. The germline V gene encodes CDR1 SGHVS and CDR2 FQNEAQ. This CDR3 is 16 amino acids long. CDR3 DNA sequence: TGTGCCAGCAGCGTAGGACAGTCCAGCTCTGGAAACACCATATATTTT. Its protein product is CASSVGQSSSGNTIYF.

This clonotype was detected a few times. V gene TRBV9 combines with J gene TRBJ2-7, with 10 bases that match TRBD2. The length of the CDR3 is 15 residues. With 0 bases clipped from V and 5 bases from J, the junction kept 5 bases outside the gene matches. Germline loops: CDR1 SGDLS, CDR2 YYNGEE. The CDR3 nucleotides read TGTGCCAGCAGCGTAGCTAGCGGGAGCGGCGACGAGCAGTACTTC. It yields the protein CASSVASGSGDEQYF.

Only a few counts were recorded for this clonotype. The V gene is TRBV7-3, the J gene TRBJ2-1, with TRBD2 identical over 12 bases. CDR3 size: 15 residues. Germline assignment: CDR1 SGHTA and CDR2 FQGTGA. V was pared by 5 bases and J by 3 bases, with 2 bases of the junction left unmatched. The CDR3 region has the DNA TGTGCCAGCAGCCGGACTAGCGGGATCTACAATGAGCAGTTCTTC. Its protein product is CASSRTSGIYNEQFF.

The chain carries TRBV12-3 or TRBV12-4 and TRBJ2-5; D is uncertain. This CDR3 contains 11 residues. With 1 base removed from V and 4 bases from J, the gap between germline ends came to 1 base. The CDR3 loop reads CASSLVETQYF. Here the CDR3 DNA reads TGTGCCAGCAGTTTAGTAGAGACCCAGTACTTC.

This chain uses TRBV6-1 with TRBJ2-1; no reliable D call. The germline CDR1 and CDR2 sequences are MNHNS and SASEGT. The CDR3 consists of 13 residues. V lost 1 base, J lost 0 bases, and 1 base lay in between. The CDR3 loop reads CASSEDSYNEQFF. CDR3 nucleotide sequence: TGTGCCAGCAGTGAAGACTCCTACAATGAGCAGTTCTTC.

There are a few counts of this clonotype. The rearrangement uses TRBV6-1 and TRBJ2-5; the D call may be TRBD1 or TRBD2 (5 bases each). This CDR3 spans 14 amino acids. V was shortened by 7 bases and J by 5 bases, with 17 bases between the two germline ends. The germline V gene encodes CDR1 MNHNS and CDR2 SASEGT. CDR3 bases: TGTGCCAGCAAGTTCCGGGGCCCCCTGGAGACCCAGTACTTC. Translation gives CASKFRGPLETQYF.

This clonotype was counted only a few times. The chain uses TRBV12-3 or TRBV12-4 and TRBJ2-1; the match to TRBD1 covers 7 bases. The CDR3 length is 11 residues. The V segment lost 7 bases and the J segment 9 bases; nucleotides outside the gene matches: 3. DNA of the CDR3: TGTGCCAGCACCCCAGGGGGTGAGCAGTTCTTC. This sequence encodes CASTPGGEQFF.

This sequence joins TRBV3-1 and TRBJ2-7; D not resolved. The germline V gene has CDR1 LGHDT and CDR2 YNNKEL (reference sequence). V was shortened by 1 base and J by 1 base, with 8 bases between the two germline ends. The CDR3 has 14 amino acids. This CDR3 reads CASSQGLGSYEQYF. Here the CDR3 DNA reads TGTGCCAGCAGCCAAGGTCTCGGATCCTACGAGCAGTACTTC.

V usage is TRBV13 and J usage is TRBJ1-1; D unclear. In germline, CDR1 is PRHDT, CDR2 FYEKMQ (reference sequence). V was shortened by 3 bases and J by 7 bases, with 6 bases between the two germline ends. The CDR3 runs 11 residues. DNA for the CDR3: TGTGCCAGCAGCTTCAGAGTTGAAGCTTTCTTT. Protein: CASSFRVEAFF.

CDR3 sequence (DNA): TGTGCCAGCAGCCGGACAGGGTTAGGAAACACCATATATTTT. Protein sequence: CASSRTGLGNTIYF. V gene TRBV7-6 combines with J gene TRBJ1-3; 8 nucleotides agree with TRBD1. CDR3 size: 14 residues. Germline V CDR1 and CDR2: SGHVS, FNYEAQ. V trimming: 5 bases; J trimming: 4 bases; junction bases outside the gene matches: 4.

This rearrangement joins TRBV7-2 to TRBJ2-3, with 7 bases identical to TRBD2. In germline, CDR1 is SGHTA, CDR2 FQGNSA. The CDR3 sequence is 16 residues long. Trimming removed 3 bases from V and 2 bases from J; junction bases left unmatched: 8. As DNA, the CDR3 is TGTGCCAGCAGCTTTAACTTAGCGGGCTCCACAGATACGCAGTATTTT. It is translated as CASSFNLAGSTDTQYF.

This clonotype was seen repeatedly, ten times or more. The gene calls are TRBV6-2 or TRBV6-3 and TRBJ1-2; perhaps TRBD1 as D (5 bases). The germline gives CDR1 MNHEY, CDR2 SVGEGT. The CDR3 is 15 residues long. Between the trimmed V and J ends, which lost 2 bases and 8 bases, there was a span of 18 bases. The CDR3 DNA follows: TGTGCCAGCAGTTACGAACGGCAGGGAGTCGACGGCTACACCTTC. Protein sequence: CASSYERQGVDGYTF.

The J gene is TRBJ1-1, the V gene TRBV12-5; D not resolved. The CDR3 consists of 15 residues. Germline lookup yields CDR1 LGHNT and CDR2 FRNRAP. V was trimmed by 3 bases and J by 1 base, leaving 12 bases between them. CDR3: CASGLALGQNTEAFF. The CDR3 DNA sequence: TGTGCTAGTGGTTTAGCCCTGGGTCAGAACACTGAAGCTTTCTTT.

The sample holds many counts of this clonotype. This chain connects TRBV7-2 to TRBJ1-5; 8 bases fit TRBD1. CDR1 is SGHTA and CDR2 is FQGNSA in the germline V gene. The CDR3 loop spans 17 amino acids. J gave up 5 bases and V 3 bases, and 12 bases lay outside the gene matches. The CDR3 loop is CASSLNGLDRVDQPQHF. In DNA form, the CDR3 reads TGTGCCAGCAGCTTGAACGGTCTGGACAGGGTTGATCAGCCCCAGCATTTT.

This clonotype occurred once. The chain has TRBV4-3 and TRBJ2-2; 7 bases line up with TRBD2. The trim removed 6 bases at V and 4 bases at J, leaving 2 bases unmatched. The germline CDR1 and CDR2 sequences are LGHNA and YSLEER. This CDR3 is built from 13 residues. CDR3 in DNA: TGCGCCAGCAGGCGGACTAGCACCGGGGAGCTGTTTTTT. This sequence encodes CASRRTSTGELFF.

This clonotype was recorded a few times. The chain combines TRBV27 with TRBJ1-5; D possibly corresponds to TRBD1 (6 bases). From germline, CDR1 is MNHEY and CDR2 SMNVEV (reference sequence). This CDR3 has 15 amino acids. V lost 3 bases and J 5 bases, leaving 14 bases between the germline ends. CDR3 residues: CASSFLGGNHQPQHF. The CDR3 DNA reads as TGTGCCAGCAGTTTTTTAGGGGGTAACCATCAGCCCCAGCATTTT.

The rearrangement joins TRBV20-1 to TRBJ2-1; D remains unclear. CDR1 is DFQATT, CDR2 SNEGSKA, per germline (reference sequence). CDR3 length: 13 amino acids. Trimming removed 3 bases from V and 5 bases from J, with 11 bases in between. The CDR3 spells CSASPGYDNEQFF. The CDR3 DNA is TGCAGTGCTAGCCCCGGGTACGACAATGAGCAGTTCTTC.

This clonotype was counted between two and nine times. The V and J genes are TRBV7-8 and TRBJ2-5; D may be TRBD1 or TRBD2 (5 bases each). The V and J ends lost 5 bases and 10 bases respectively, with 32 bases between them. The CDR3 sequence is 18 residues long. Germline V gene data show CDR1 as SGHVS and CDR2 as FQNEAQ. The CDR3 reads CASSPVRQGRFSREGQYF. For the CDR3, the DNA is TGTGCCAGCAGCCCAGTCCGGCAGGGACGATTCTCAAGAGAAGGCCAGTACTTC. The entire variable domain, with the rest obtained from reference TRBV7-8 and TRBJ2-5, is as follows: GAGVSQSPRYKVAKRGQDVALRCDPISGHVSLFWYQQALGQGPEFLTYFQNEAQLDKSGLPSDRFFAERPEGSVSTLKIQRTQQEDSAVYLCASSPVRQGRFSREGQYFGPGTRLLVL.

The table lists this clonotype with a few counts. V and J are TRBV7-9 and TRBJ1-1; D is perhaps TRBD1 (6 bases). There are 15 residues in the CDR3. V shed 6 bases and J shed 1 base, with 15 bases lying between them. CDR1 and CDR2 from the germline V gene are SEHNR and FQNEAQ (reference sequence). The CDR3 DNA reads TGTGCCAGCAGTCGGCAGGGGAATTCGAACACTGAAGCTTTCTTT. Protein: CASSRQGNSNTEAFF.

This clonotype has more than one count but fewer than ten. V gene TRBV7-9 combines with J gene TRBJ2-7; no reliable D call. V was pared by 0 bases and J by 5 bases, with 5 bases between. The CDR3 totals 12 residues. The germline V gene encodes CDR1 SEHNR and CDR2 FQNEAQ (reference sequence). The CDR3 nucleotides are TGTGCCAGCAGCTTAGCGAACAACGAGCAGTACTTC. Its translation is CASSLANNEQYF.